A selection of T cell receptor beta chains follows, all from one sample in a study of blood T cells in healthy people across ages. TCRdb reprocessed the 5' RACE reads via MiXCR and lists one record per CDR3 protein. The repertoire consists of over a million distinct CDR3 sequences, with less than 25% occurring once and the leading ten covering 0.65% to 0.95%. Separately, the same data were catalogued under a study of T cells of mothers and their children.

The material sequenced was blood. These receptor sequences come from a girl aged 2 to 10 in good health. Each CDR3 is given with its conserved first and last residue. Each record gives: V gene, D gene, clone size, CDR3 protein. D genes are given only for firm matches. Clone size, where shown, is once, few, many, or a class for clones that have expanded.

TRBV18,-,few,CASSPSGPEAFF
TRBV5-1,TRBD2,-,CASSAGSSGPFREQFF
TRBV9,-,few,CASSVGQRSYGYTF
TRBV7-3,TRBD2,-,CASSLVAGAGRDEQFF
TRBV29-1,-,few,CSVHGSTGELFF
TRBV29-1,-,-,CSVDDYYEQYF
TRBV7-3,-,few,CATRNTIYF
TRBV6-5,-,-,CASTINRGANEQFF
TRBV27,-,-,CASSSGLEGSIQYF
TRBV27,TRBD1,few,CASSYTRTGGYGYTF
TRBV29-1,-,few,CSARDTSRTDTQYF
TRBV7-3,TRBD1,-,CASSATGVDTEAFF
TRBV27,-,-,CASSSLRTETNQPQHF
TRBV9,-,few,CASSVLPGPEAFF
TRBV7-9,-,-,CASSLGKGRGANVLTF
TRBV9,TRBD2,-,CASSVHLAGGVDTQYF
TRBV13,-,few,CASSPQQETGSPLHF
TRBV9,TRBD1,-,CASSVTGTVNYEQYF
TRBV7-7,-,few,CASSYGVTVFPGELFF
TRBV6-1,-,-,CSSSEPDSGEQYF
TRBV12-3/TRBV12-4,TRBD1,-,CASSLAGGPAHNEQFF
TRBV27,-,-,CASRSAAGFLHGYTF
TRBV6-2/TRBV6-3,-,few,CASSYSVQAEFF
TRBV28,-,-,CASSYPAAQGNQYF
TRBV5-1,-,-,CASSLNLGGFYEQYF
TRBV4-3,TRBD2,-,CASSPGLEEGDTQYF
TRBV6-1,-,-,CASTLDSLYEQYF
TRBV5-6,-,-,CASRAQGSGYEQYF
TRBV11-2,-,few,CASSLVSNGNEQYF
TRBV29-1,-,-,CSVDRGLGYGYTF
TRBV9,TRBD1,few,CASSPRVGQGSYEQYF
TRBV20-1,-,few,CSASATGAGDTQYF
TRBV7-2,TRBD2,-,CASSLNSGKNTGELFF
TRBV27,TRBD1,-,CASSLLGTGEEKLFF
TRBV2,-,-,CASDPDNEQFF
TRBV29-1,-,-,CSVISSQAFF
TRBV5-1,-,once,CASSLSAGRAETQYF
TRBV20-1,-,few,CSATRDSPYEQYF
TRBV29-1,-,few,CSVGDGNYGYTF
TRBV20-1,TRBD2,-,CSAPRLAEYNEQFF
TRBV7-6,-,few,CASSPPGQVLFF
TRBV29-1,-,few,CSAEDDFIGNTIYF
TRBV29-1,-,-,CSVASPWGAFYGSTF
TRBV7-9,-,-,CASSLAYAYEQYF
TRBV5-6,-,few,CASSLQANNQPQHF
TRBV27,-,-,CASITTGNEQFF
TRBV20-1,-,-,CSARSPRVPETQYF
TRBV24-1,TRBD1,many,CATSEPGTGKDYTF
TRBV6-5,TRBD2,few,CASSSRPSGSDTGELFF
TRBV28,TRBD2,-,CASINRTSRSLYEQYF
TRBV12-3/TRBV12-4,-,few,CASSTGQAQPQHF
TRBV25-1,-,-,CASSDPGRPETQYF
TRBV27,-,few,CASKGFGQALETQYF
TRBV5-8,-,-,CASSWSVDADQETQYF
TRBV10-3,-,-,CAISDANTDTQCF